The 27 T cell receptor beta chains presented below share a single source sample, sequenced in a study of T cells in localized non-small cell lung cancer. The data were produced by immunoSEQ multiplex PCR, yet TCRdb's version contains in-frame clones alone and is incomplete. There are around 21,000 clones in the sample; 65% to 90% occur only once, and about 4% lies in the top ten. Material: peripheral blood, obtained before any cancer treatment. These TCRs come from a man aged 40 to 70 with stage I lung adenocarcinoma.

This sequence joins TRBV7-9 and TRBJ1-2; D is undetermined. Germline lookup yields CDR1 SEHNR and CDR2 FQNEAQ (reference sequence). The germline V and J ends were trimmed by 3 bases and 3 bases, with 5 bases remaining between them. This CDR3 has 12 residues. The DNA of the CDR3 is TGTGCCAGCAGCTTGGACTACTATGGCTACACCTTC. Its translation: CASSLDYYGYTF.

The gene calls are TRBV5-6 and TRBJ2-3; D uncertain. V was shortened by 0 bases and J by 2 bases, with 10 bases between the two germline ends. The CDR3 spans 15 residues. Per the germline V gene, CDR1 is SGHDT and CDR2 is YYEEEE. The CDR3: CASSLGQLATDTQYF. Here the CDR3 DNA reads TGTGCCAGCAGCTTGGGACAACTCGCCACAGATACGCAGTATTTT.

The genes are TRBV7-9 and TRBJ1-6; D is unclear. The CDR3 has 14 residues. Trimming stripped 3 bases from V and 5 bases from J, with 8 bases between. The germline V gene has CDR1 SEHNR and CDR2 FQNEAQ (reference sequence). The CDR3 DNA reads as TGTGCCAGCAGCTTCGGTACCGATAATTCACCCCTCCACTTT. Translated: CASSFGTDNSPLHF.

The CDR3 protein is CASSLDGSLGETQYF. The CDR3 bases are TGTGCCAGCAGCTTAGACGGAAGCCTCGGGGAGACCCAGTACTTC. The chain couples TRBV7-3 to TRBJ2-5; D gene uncertain. Trimming took off 2 bases at V and 5 bases at J, with 15 bases between the two ends. The germline gives CDR1 SGHTA, CDR2 FQGTGA. CDR3 length: 15 amino acids.

This clone was observed once. Here the CDR3 DNA reads TGCGCCAGCAGCGGGAGAATGGATACGCAGTATTTT. Translated, it gives CASSGRMDTQYF. The V call is TRBV10-2, the J call TRBJ2-3, with D tentatively TRBD2 (6 bases). This CDR3 has 12 residues. Germline V CDR1 and CDR2: WSHSY, SAAADI. With 6 bases removed from V and 6 bases from J, the gap between germline ends came to 10 bases.

This clone was seen only a few times. The V call is TRBV14, the J call TRBJ2-1, with D possibly being TRBD2 (7 bases). Germline values: CDR1 SGHDN, CDR2 FVKESK. The CDR3 spans 15 residues. V was shortened by 1 base and J by 6 bases, with 13 bases between the two germline ends. CDR3 coding DNA: TGTGCCAGCAGCCAAGGGCGGGGGCGCAGCAATGAGCAGTTCTTC. This sequence encodes CASSQGRGRSNEQFF.

V gene TRBV7-2 combines with J gene TRBJ2-3; 7 nucleotides match TRBD2. V shed 5 bases and J 0 bases; nucleotides not matched to a gene: 14. The CDR3 length is 18 residues. Per the germline V gene, CDR1 is SGHTA and CDR2 is FQGNSA. CDR3 sequence: CASSLRPPGGLSTDTQYF. The CDR3 DNA follows: TGTGCCAGCAGCCTCCGGCCACCGGGAGGCCTAAGCACAGATACGCAGTATTTT.

This clone came up once. The V and J genes are TRBV5-6 and TRBJ1-6; D ambiguous. Germline loops: CDR1 SGHDT, CDR2 YYEEEE. Between the trimmed V and J ends, which lost 1 base and 10 bases, there was a span of 18 bases. The CDR3 totals 16 residues. The CDR3 nucleotides read TGTGCCAGCAGCTTGTTAGTCTCGGGTACGAGCTCACCCCTCCACTTT. Protein product: CASSLLVSGTSSPLHF. Full variable domain (outside the CDR3, taken from reference TRBV5-6 and TRBJ1-6): DAGVTQSPTHLIKTRGQQVTLRCSPKSGHDTVSWYQQALGQGPQFIFQYYEEEERQRGNFPDRFSGHQFPNYSSELNVNALLLGDSALYLCASSLLVSGTSSPLHFGNGTRLTVT.

This clone showed up just a few times. The chain combines TRBV4-1 with TRBJ2-5; possible D gene TRBD1, 5 bases. The CDR3 extends over 15 amino acids. CDR1 MGHRA and CDR2 YSYEKL come from the germline V gene. The V end lost 1 base, the J end lost 3 bases, and 12 bases lay between the germline ends. The CDR3 nucleotides read TGCGCCAGCAGCCAAGGGTTAACCAGGGAAGAGACCCAGTACTTC. It specifies CASSQGLTREETQYF.

The chain links TRBV4-3 to TRBJ2-2; no firm D call. CDR1 and CDR2 from the germline V gene are LGHNA and YSLEER. The CDR3 runs to 16 residues. V lost 0 bases and J lost 6, with 14 bases in between. DNA of the CDR3: TGCGCCAGCAGCCAAGAGGGCTCCAAGGACGCCGGGGAGCTGTTTTTT. This sequence encodes CASSQEGSKDAGELFF.

This chain connects TRBV2 to TRBJ2-2; 10 bases map to TRBD1. J lost 7 bases, V lost 7 bases, and 6 bases had no gene match. The CDR3 length is 14 residues. In germline, CDR1 is SNHLY, CDR2 FYNNEI. CDR3 sequence: CASTPGQGVGELFF. In DNA form, the CDR3 reads TGTGCCAGCACTCCCGGACAGGGGGTCGGGGAGCTGTTTTTT.

The chain employs TRBV5-1 and TRBJ1-1; D is unresolved. This CDR3 comprises 14 residues. The V gene's germline CDR1 is SGHRS and CDR2 YFSETQ. Trimming took off 0 bases at V and 2 bases at J, with 8 bases between the two ends. CDR3 amino acids: CASSLVTDNTEAFF. The CDR3 region has the DNA TGCGCCAGCAGCTTGGTAACGGATAACACTGAAGCTTTCTTT. Full variable domain (outside the CDR3, taken from reference TRBV5-1 and TRBJ1-1): KAGVTQTPRYLIKTRGQQVTLSCSPISGHRSVSWYQQTPGQGLQFLFEYFSETQRNKGNFPGRFSGRQFSNSRSEMNVSTLELGDSALYLCASSLVTDNTEAFFGQGTRLTVV.

The chain employs TRBV28 and TRBJ2-2; maybe TRBD2 (7 bases). The CDR3 has 15 amino acids. The V end was cut by 6 bases, the J end by 2 bases, with 13 bases between. Germline CDR1 is MDHEN and CDR2 is SYDVKM. The chain's CDR3 is CASRGAGANTGELFF. In DNA form, the CDR3 reads TGTGCCAGCAGAGGGGCGGGGGCCAACACCGGGGAGCTGTTTTTT. The full variable domain, completed using reference TRBV28 and TRBJ2-2, is DVKVTQSSRYLVKRTGEKVFLECVQDMDHENMFWYRQDPGLGLRLIYFSYDVKMKEKGDIPEGYSVSREKKERFSLILESASTNQTSMYLCASRGAGANTGELFFGEGSRLTVL.

This chain links TRBV6-9 with TRBJ2-5; D is undetermined. This CDR3 contains 14 residues. Between the trimmed V and J ends, which lost 3 bases and 1 base, there was a span of 9 bases. Germline V gene data show CDR1 as MNHGY and CDR2 as SVAAGI. The CDR3 loop is CASSYGRSQETQYF. The CDR3 DNA sequence: TGTGCCAGCAGTTACGGCAGGTCCCAAGAGACCCAGTACTTC.

J is TRBJ2-5 and V is TRBV19; D is perhaps TRBD1 (6 bases). Between the trimmed V and J ends, which lost 2 bases and 2 bases, there was a span of 15 bases. Germline V gene sequence: CDR1 LNHDA, CDR2 SQIVND (reference sequence). There are 16 residues in the CDR3. CDR3 residues: CASSIRGGIAQETQYF. CDR3 DNA: TGTGCCAGTAGTATAAGAGGGGGAATAGCGCAAGAGACCCAGTACTTC.

This sequence joins TRBV5-1 and TRBJ2-2; 7 nucleotides match TRBD1. V shed 0 bases and J 6 bases; nucleotides not matched to a gene: 11. This CDR3 region has 17 residues. Per the germline V gene, CDR1 is SGHRS and CDR2 is YFSETQ. CDR3 in DNA: TGCGCCAGCAGCTTGGGGACAGGCCTGGGGTCGGCCGGGGAGCTGTTTTTT. This encodes CASSLGTGLGSAGELFF. The full variable domain, with the rest looked up from reference TRBV5-1 and TRBJ2-2, is KAGVTQTPRYLIKTRGQQVTLSCSPISGHRSVSWYQQTPGQGLQFLFEYFSETQRNKGNFPGRFSGRQFSNSRSEMNVSTLELGDSALYLCASSLGTGLGSAGELFFGEGSRLTVL.

The chain joins TRBV9 to TRBJ2-2; D gene ambiguous. The CDR3 runs to 14 residues. V lost 0 bases to trimming and J lost 3 bases, with 6 bases between them. Germline CDR1 is SGDLS and CDR2 is YYNGEE. The CDR3, as DNA: TGTGCCAGCAGCGTAGGACTGTACACCGGGGAGCTGTTTTTT. Its protein product is CASSVGLYTGELFF.

The chain links TRBV28 to TRBJ1-1, with TRBD1 matching over 9 bases. CDR1 and CDR2 (germline): MDHEN, SYDVKM. Germline trimming cut 4 bases from V and 10 bases from J; bases unmatched to any gene: 13. The CDR3 has 15 amino acids. The CDR3 sequence is CASSSRTGDRWGAFF. The DNA of the CDR3 is TGTGCCAGCAGTTCTAGGACAGGGGATCGGTGGGGAGCTTTCTTT.

V and J are TRBV4-1 and TRBJ2-6; D remains unclear. Germline V gene lookup returns CDR1 MGHRA and CDR2 YSYEKL. The CDR3 is 16 residues long. The V end was cut by 4 bases, the J end by 0 bases, with 10 bases between. CDR3 protein: CASSPDVSSGANVLTF. CDR3 bases: TGCGCCAGCAGCCCGGACGTAAGCTCTGGGGCCAACGTCCTGACTTTC.

The rearrangement links TRBV10-3 to TRBJ1-6; 7 nucleotides match TRBD1. This CDR3 comprises 15 residues. Germline assignment: CDR1 ENHRY and CDR2 SYGVKD. The J segment lost 9 bases and the V segment lost 5 bases, leaving 10 bases of the junction unmatched. CDR3 nucleotides: TGTGCCATCAGTACGAACCAGGGGGGGCCTTCACCCCTCCACTTT. It specifies CAISTNQGGPSPLHF.

CDR3 coding DNA: TGTGCCAGCAGTTTTGTTAGGGAGGGCAATGAGCAGTTCTTC. Its protein is CASSFVREGNEQFF. The chain joins TRBV27 to TRBJ2-1; 7 positions agree with TRBD2. Trimming at V came to 3 bases and at J to 6 bases, leaving 5 bases not matched to a gene. In germline, CDR1 is MNHEY, CDR2 SMNVEV (reference sequence). CDR3 size: 14 residues.

The chain is built from TRBV1 and TRBJ2-3; the table's TRBD1 call for D was not verified on the DNA. TRBV1 represents a pseudogene. The CDR3 sequence is 13 residues long. In nucleotides, the CDR3 is TGCACCAGCACCAACAGGGGACAGGATACGCAGTATTTT. The encoded protein is CTSTNRGQDTQYF.

The chain links TRBV4-2 to TRBJ2-2; D gene unclear. The CDR3 length is 15 residues. Trimming cost V 0 bases and J 1 base, with 6 bases left between them. CDR1 is LGHNA and CDR2 is YNFKEQ in the germline V gene. The CDR3 bases are TGTGCCAGCAGCCAAGACGTGGGGAACACCGGGGAGCTGTTTTTT. This sequence encodes CASSQDVGNTGELFF.

This chain links TRBV7-3 with TRBJ2-5; D is perhaps TRBD2 (6 bases). The CDR3 is 14 amino acids. Trimming cost V 5 bases and J 5 bases, with 15 bases left between them. Germline loops: CDR1 SGHTA, CDR2 FQGTGA. CDR3 DNA: TGTGCCAGCAGCGTTAGCGGCCCAGGGGAGACCCAGTACTTC. Protein sequence: CASSVSGPGETQYF. Together with reference TRBV7-3 and TRBJ2-5, the CDR3 gives the full variable domain: GAGVSQTPSNKVTEKGKYVELRCDPISGHTALYWYRQSLGQGPEFLIYFQGTGAADDSGLPNDRFFAVRPEGSVSTLKIQRTERGDSAVYLCASSVSGPGETQYFGPGTRLLVL.

The table lists this clone with a few counts. The J gene is TRBJ1-2, the V gene TRBV7-2, with TRBD1 matching 10 bases. In germline, CDR1 is SGHTA, CDR2 FQGNSA. The CDR3 consists of 16 residues. V lost 3 bases to trimming and J lost 4 bases; unmatched junction nucleotides: 8. The CDR3 loop reads CASSFAGTGVSYGYTF. DNA of the CDR3: TGTGCCAGCAGCTTCGCCGGGACAGGGGTGTCCTATGGCTACACCTTC.

This chain links TRBV19 with TRBJ1-5; no clear D gene. The CDR3 covers 14 residues. Germline V lookup: CDR1 LNHDA, CDR2 SQIVND (reference sequence). Trimming stripped 6 bases from V and 5 bases from J, with 14 bases between. This CDR3 reads CASSPQSPHQPQHF. DNA for the CDR3: TGTGCCAGTAGCCCCCAGTCCCCCCATCAGCCCCAGCATTTT.

The J gene is TRBJ2-7, the V gene TRBV5-4; D tentatively fits TRBD1 or TRBD2 (6 bases each). V was clipped by 4 bases and J by 7 bases, with 9 bases between them. The CDR3 length is 11 residues. In germline, CDR1 is SGHNT, CDR2 YYREEE (reference sequence). CDR3 DNA: TGTGCCAGCAGCCAAGGGGGGGAGCAGTACTTC. The encoded protein is CASSQGGEQYF.